These 9 T cell receptor beta chains were sequenced from one sample in a study of shared clonotypes between healthy human individuals. CD8 cells classed as naive were CD45RO-negative and positively selected for CCR7, excluding terminally differentiated effector memory CD45RA+ cells. The repertoire was sequenced with immunoSEQ multiplex PCR; TCRdb's copy has only in-frame clones and lacks some. Among about 2,100,000 clones listed, 93% were seen once. The source material was naive CD8+ T cells from PBMCs. These receptors all come from a man aged 18 to 29 in good health. Some clones in this sample may be carry-over from other donors' samples.

The rearrangement uses TRBV9 and TRBJ2-1, with a tentative D call TRBD1 (6 bases). CDR3 length equals 16 residues. V lost 2 bases to trimming and J lost 2 bases, with 14 bases between them. Per germline, CDR1 SGDLS and CDR2 YYNGEE. The CDR3 is CASSVQGGVAYNEQFF. CDR3 sequence (DNA): TGTGCCAGCAGCGTCCAAGGGGGAGTCGCCTACAATGAGCAGTTCTTC.

V is TRBV19 and J is TRBJ2-7; D might be TRBD1 or TRBD2, each matching 5 bases. This CDR3 spans 15 amino acids. Germline lookup yields CDR1 LNHDA and CDR2 SQIVND (reference sequence). Deletions cut 1 base from V and 2 bases from J, with 12 bases between. As DNA, the CDR3 is TGTGCCAGTAGTATAGGGTACGGGGCCCCCTACGAGCAGTACTTC. Its translation: CASSIGYGAPYEQYF.

The rearrangement uses TRBV28 and TRBJ2-3; D not resolved. The CDR3 totals 14 residues. Trimming shortened V by 4 bases and J by 7 bases, and 15 bases separated the two germline ends. Germline values: CDR1 MDHEN, CDR2 SYDVKM. The CDR3 loop is CASSYIYSPNTQYF. In DNA form, the CDR3 reads TGTGCCAGCAGTTACATCTACAGCCCGAATACGCAGTATTTT.

The chain links TRBV19 to TRBJ2-1; TRBD2 aligns across 8 bases. Germline-derived CDR1 and CDR2 are LNHDA and SQIVND (reference sequence). This CDR3 region has 14 residues. Trimming took 4 bases from V and 8 from J; bases not matched to a gene: 7. The CDR3 is CASSTAGVSDEQFF. CDR3 nucleotides: TGTGCCAGTAGTACAGCGGGAGTTAGCGATGAGCAGTTCTTC. Together with reference TRBV19 and TRBJ2-1, the CDR3 gives the full variable domain: DGGITQSPKYLFRKEGQNVTLSCEQNLNHDAMYWYRQDPGQGLRLIYYSQIVNDFQKGDIAEGYSVSREKKESFPLTVTSAQKNPTAFYLCASSTAGVSDEQFFGPGTRLTVL.

The chain employs TRBV4-2 and TRBJ1-1, with D unresolved. Per germline, CDR1 LGHNA and CDR2 YNFKEQ. Trimming stripped 0 bases from V and 1 base from J, with 9 bases between. The CDR3 consists of 15 residues. The CDR3, as DNA: TGTGCCAGCAGCCAAGATAGGCCCCCGAACACTGAAGCTTTCTTT. This codes for CASSQDRPPNTEAFF.

The chain employs TRBV11-1 and TRBJ1-1; D is perhaps TRBD1 (6 bases). The ends were cut back, 8 bases at V and 4 bases at J, with 14 bases in the middle. The CDR3 loop spans 13 amino acids. Germline CDR1 SGHAT, CDR2 FQDESV (reference sequence). The CDR3 DNA is TGTGCCAGCCGGGAGGGGGGGAGCACTGAAGCTTTCTTT. Translated: CASREGGSTEAFF.

The chain couples TRBV10-2 to TRBJ1-1, with D uncertain. Germline V lookup: CDR1 WSHSY, CDR2 SAAADI. Trimming left V 4 bases short and J 8 bases short, with 14 bases between. CDR3 length equals 13 residues. The CDR3 reads CASSGNRAQEAFF. The DNA for the CDR3 is TGCGCCAGCAGTGGGAACAGAGCCCAAGAAGCTTTCTTT.

V gene TRBV27 combines with J gene TRBJ1-1; no reliable D call. The CDR3 covers 13 residues. With 3 bases removed from V and 3 bases from J, the gap between germline ends came to 8 bases. CDR1 and CDR2 from the germline V gene are MNHEY and SMNVEV (reference sequence). This CDR3 is CASSFLVDTEAFF. As DNA, the CDR3 is TGTGCCAGCAGTTTTTTGGTAGACACTGAAGCTTTCTTT.

Comments on this clone: Mismatch with germline at one junction end may stem from a read error. The chain combines TRBV27 with TRBJ2-1; D not resolved. The CDR3 sequence is 10 residues long. The germline CDR1 and CDR2 sequences are MNHEY and SMNVEV (reference sequence). In DNA form, the CDR3 reads TGCGCTAGTCAGTACAATGAGCAGTTCTTC. Its translation is CASQYNEQFF.